This is a list of T cell receptor beta chains from one sample in a study of blood T cell repertoires in COVID-19. Produced via immunoSEQ multiplex PCR; TCRdb's table is partial and in-frame only. The data hold around 120,000 clones, with roughly nine tenths observed a single time. The sample was peripheral blood. The receptors stem from a man between 65 and 80 years old who had recovered from COVID-19. Both conserved end residues are part of each CDR3. D genes are given only for firm matches. A row's size may be missing; if present it is once, few, many or a size class.

abundance	v_gene	d_gene	j_gene	CDR3nt	CDR3aa
.	TRBV24-1	TRBD1	TRBJ2-5	TGTGCCACCAGTGATCCTCTGGGGACAGGGCAGACCCAGTACTTC	CATSDPLGTGQTQYF
.	TRBV20-1	.	TRBJ1-2	TGCAGTGCTAGAGATAGAATGCGTTACACCTTC	CSARDRMRYTF
.	TRBV6-2/TRBV6-3	TRBD1	TRBJ2-4	TGTGCCAGCAGTGCGGGACAGGCAAAAGCCAAAAACATTCAGTACTTC	CASSAGQAKAKNIQYF
.	TRBV2	.	TRBJ2-5	TGTGCCAGCAGTGGCAGGGCGGAATCTGAGACCCAGTACTTC	CASSGRAESETQYF
.	TRBV12-3/TRBV12-4	TRBD1	TRBJ1-2	TGTGCCAGCACCGAGGGGGCTGGCTATGGCTACACCTTC	CASTEGAGYGYTF
.	TRBV9	.	TRBJ2-7	TGTGCCAGCAGCGGGGCCCGCCTCTACGAGCAGTACTTC	CASSGARLYEQYF
.	TRBV4-3	.	TRBJ2-3	TGCGCCAGCAGCCTAGGCACAGATACGCAGTATTTT	CASSLGTDTQYF
.	TRBV11-2	TRBD1	TRBJ2-6	TGTGCCAGCAGCTTACCAGGGGGTTTATCTGGGGCCAACGTCCTGACTTTC	CASSLPGGLSGANVLTF
.	TRBV5-5	TRBD1	TRBJ1-2	TGTGCCAGCAGCCTGACAGGGTTCGATGGCTACACCTTC	CASSLTGFDGYTF
.	TRBV21-1	.	TRBJ1-5	TGTGCCAGCACCCCGGGGGGGGTTGGCAATCAGCCCCAGCATTTT	CASTPGGVGNQPQHF
.	TRBV5-1	TRBD2	TRBJ2-1	TGCGCCAGCAGCTTGGCTGCGGGGGGGCCCAACAATGAGCAGTTCTTC	CASSLAAGGPNNEQFF
.	TRBV11-2	TRBD2	TRBJ2-3	TGTGCCAGCAGCTTATTACTAGCGGGGGATACGCAGTATTTT	CASSLLLAGDTQYF
once	TRBV2	.	TRBJ2-1	TGTGCCAGCAGTGAACGGGAACTAAATGAGCAGTTCTTC	CASSERELNEQFF
.	TRBV7-2	TRBD1	TRBJ2-4	TGTGCCAGTCGGGACAGGGTCGTCGAAAACATTCAGTACTTC	CASRDRVVENIQYF
.	TRBV5-1	.	TRBJ2-1	TGCGCCAGCAAAAAAGGGGGGGATGAGCAGTTCTTC	CASKKGGDEQFF
.	TRBV5-1	.	TRBJ2-1	TGCGCCAGCAGCTTGTCAAGCAGGTACAATGAGCAGTTCTTC	CASSLSSRYNEQFF
once	TRBV5-1	.	TRBJ2-6	TGCGCCAGCAGCCTCCTAACGACTGGGGCCAACGTCCTGACTTTC	CASSLLTTGANVLTF
once	TRBV11-2	TRBD2	TRBJ2-5	TGTGCCAGCAGCTTAGTAGGTTCGGGGGGGCCGGAGACCCAGTACTTC	CASSLVGSGGPETQYF
.	TRBV19	.	TRBJ2-5	TGTGCCAGTAGTATTGCGGACGCCGGGGGGACCCAGTACTTC	CASSIADAGGTQYF
.	TRBV9	TRBD1	TRBJ1-1	TGTGCCAGCAGCATAGGGTTACAGGGGGGCACTGAAGCTTTCTTT	CASSIGLQGGTEAFF
once	TRBV6-5	TRBD1	TRBJ2-3	TGTGCCAGCAGAGGGACAGCCGGGGTCACAGATACGCAGTATTTT	CASRGTAGVTDTQYF
.	TRBV2	TRBD2	TRBJ2-3	TGTGCCAGCAACCCGGACGGGGGCGGGAGGACGCAGTATTTT	CASNPDGGGRTQYF
.	TRBV6-1	.	TRBJ2-7	TGTGCCAGCAGTGAAAACAGGTATTACGAGCAGTACTTC	CASSENRYYEQYF
.	TRBV4-3	.	TRBJ2-3	TGCGCCAGCAGCCAAGTACTCGGTCCAGATACGCAGTATTTT	CASSQVLGPDTQYF
.	TRBV14	TRBD1	TRBJ1-2	TGTGCCAGCAGCCAAGAAGCCGGGACAGGGGGCGCAGGCTACACCTTC	CASSQEAGTGGAGYTF
few	TRBV2	.	TRBJ1-5	TGTGCCAGCAGTGCAAATCAGCCCCAGCATTTT	CASSANQPQHF
.	TRBV7-9	.	TRBJ2-5	TGTGCCAGCAGCTTAGGTTCTTGGACCCAGTACTTC	CASSLGSWTQYF
.	TRBV19	TRBD2	TRBJ2-3	TGTGCCAGTAGTTCGACTAGCGGTTCCACAGATACGCAGTATTTT	CASSSTSGSTDTQYF
once	TRBV9	.	TRBJ2-3	TGTGCCAGCAGCGTAGCGGGGGTTACAGATACGCAGTATTTT	CASSVAGVTDTQYF
.	TRBV19	.	TRBJ2-3	TGTGCCGTATCATACACGGCGGTGGGGGGAACAGATACGCAGTATTTT	CAVSYTAVGGTDTQYF
.	TRBV9	.	TRBJ2-5	TGTGCCAGCAGCGTAGGTGTAGGAGGCCAAGAGACCCAGTACTTC	CASSVGVGGQETQYF
.	TRBV5-1	TRBD2	TRBJ2-5	TGCGCCAGCAGCCTGGGGGCAGGACTAGCTCGAGAGACCCAGTACTTC	CASSLGAGLARETQYF
.	TRBV15	TRBD2	TRBJ2-1	TGTGCCACCAGCGGAGAAGCGGGAGGAGGGAATGAGCAGTTCTTC	CATSGEAGGGNEQFF
.	TRBV24-1	TRBD1	TRBJ2-5	TGTGCCACCAGTGGGGACAGGGGGCTGGGGGAGACCCAGTACTTC	CATSGDRGLGETQYF
.	TRBV6-5	TRBD1	TRBJ1-6	TGTGCCAGCAGGACTAGGGGACAGCCGAATTCACCCCTCCACTTT	CASRTRGQPNSPLHF
.	TRBV7-3	TRBD2	TRBJ2-7	TGTGCCAGCAGCGATTTGGGACTAGCTTCAGAGCAGTACTTC	CASSDLGLASEQYF
.	TRBV5-4	TRBD2	TRBJ2-2	TGTGCCAGCAGCTCAACTAGCGGCTACACCGGGGAGCTGTTTTTT	CASSSTSGYTGELFF
.	TRBV19	TRBD1	TRBJ1-5	TGTGCCAGTGGACAGGGGGCCGGGAGCAATCAGCCCCAGCATTTT	CASGQGAGSNQPQHF
once	TRBV2	.	TRBJ1-5	TGTGCCAGCTCCGGGGGGCGTCAGCCCCAGCATTTT	CASSGGRQPQHF
.	TRBV3-1/TRBV3-2	.	TRBJ1-3	TGTGCCAGCAGCCAAGATCAACCGGGGAGGGACACCATATATTTT	CASSQDQPGRDTIYF
many	TRBV7-6	TRBD1	TRBJ2-1	TGTGCCAGCAGCCCGTACGGGACAGGGGACTACAATGAGCAGTTCTTC	CASSPYGTGDYNEQFF
once	TRBV18	.	TRBJ2-3	TGTGCCAGCTCACCCAGGGCTTCTAGCACAGATACGCAGTATTTT	CASSPRASSTDTQYF
.	TRBV2	TRBD1	TRBJ1-5	TGTGCCAGCAGTGGACAGGGAGGCAATCAGCCCCAGCATTTT	CASSGQGGNQPQHF
.	TRBV5-1	.	TRBJ2-7	TGCGCCAGCAGTCTGGACAGCCGGGGCTACTACGAGCAGTACTTC	CASSLDSRGYYEQYF
.	TRBV6-5	.	TRBJ1-5	TGTGCCGGATCATTAGTCCACAGGGTCGGGCAGCCCCAGCATTTT	CAGSLVHRVGQPQHF
.	TRBV4-2	.	TRBJ2-7	TGTGCCAGCAGCCAAGAGGGAACTCAGGGTGGAGAGCAGTACTTC	CASSQEGTQGGEQYF
.	TRBV5-4	.	TRBJ1-2	TGTGCCAGCAGCTTGATTGGAGGGTATGGCTACACCTTC	CASSLIGGYGYTF
.	TRBV6-5	.	TRBJ2-1	TGTGCCAGCACCACCGGACTTGGTTCCTACAATGAGCAGTTCTTC	CASTTGLGSYNEQFF
.	TRBV5-1	.	TRBJ1-1	TGCGCCAGCAGCTTGGAACTGTCGTACACTGAAGCTTTCTTT	CASSLELSYTEAFF
.	TRBV5-1	TRBD2	TRBJ2-7	TGCGCCAGCAGCAATAGCGGGGGGGTCGTGCTTACCTACGAGCAGTACTTC	CASSNSGGVVLTYEQYF
.	TRBV5-1	TRBD2	TRBJ2-5	TGCGCCAGCAGCTCCGGACTAGCGGCCCAAGAGACCCAGTACTTC	CASSSGLAAQETQYF
once	TRBV3-1/TRBV3-2	.	TRBJ1-1	TGTGCCAGCAGCCAAGACGCGGGGGCCACTGAAGCTTTCTTT	CASSQDAGATEAFF
.	TRBV2	.	TRBJ1-1	TGTGCCAGCAGTGAAGAAAGTTTTGAGGGAGTACACACTGAAGCTTTCTTT	CASSEESFEGVHTEAFF
few	TRBV7-3	TRBD2	TRBJ2-5	TGTGCCAGCAGCTTAACGGGGGGGCAAGAGACCCAGTACTTC	CASSLTGGQETQYF
.	TRBV6-1	.	TRBJ1-4	TGTGCCAGCAGTGAATGGGGTCAGGGGAGAGGGTTTAATGAAAAACTGTTTTTT	CASSEWGQGRGFNEKLFF
.	TRBV30	TRBD1	TRBJ1-1	TGTGCCTGCTACAGGGGGCGCCTGAACACTGAAGCTTTCTTT	CACYRGRLNTEAFF
.	TRBV9	.	TRBJ2-7	TGTGCCAGCAGCGTAGGTCCCCCGCGAGAGCAGTACTTC	CASSVGPPREQYF
once	TRBV28	.	TRBJ1-1	TGTGCCAGCACTAATTTGAGGAGGTCCACTGAAGCTTTCTTT	CASTNLRRSTEAFF
.	TRBV2	TRBD1	TRBJ2-2	TGTGCCAGCACCCCGGAAGGGGGCGAGACCGGGGAGCTGTTTTTT	CASTPEGGETGELFF